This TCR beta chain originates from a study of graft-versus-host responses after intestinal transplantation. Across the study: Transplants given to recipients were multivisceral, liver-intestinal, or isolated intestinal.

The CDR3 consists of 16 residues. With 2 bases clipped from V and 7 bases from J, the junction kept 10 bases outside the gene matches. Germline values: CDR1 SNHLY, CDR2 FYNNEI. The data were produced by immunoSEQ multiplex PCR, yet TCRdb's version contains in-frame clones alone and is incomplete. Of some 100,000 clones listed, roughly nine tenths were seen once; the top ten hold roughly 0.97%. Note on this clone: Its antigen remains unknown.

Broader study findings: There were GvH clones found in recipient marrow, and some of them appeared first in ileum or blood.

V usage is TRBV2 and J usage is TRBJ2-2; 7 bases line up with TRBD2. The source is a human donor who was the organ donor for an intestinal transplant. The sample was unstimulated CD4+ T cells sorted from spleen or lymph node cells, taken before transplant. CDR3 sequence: CASSERPGGGDGELFF. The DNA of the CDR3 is TGTGCCAGCAGTGAACGGCCTGGGGGGGGAGACGGGGAGCTGTTTTTT.